This TCR beta chain was documented in a study of T cell responses to AZD1222 COVID-19 vaccine (dated by TCRdb to the early 2020s). Concerning the study at large: TCR sequencing covered about 230 trial participants: around 210 given two doses of AZD1222 and about 26 given two doses of MenACWY control vaccine. Trial participants were enrolled by age into subgroups of 18-55, 56-69 and 70-plus years, and around 150, 29 and 61 TCR-sequenced participants, respectively, were included in these subgroups.

The sample's time point label is to be understood as: about 28 days (+/-7) after the second vaccine dose. Because spike-specific TCR depth and breadth did not differ between the two schedules, AZD1222 recipients who got a second dose at roughly 4 weeks were pooled with those who got a second dose at roughly 12 weeks. Vaccinee samples came from UK trials COV001 and COV002, including a single-blind randomized controlled phase 2/3 trial of AZD1222 (ChAdOx1 nCoV-19) in healthy adults. For TCRbeta chain sequencing, PBMC samples were collected from trial participants at day 0 and at day 28 after the second dose. Comment on this clone: The target of this receptor is not known. It has no much larger one-base neighbor in the sample; base qualities were not kept.

The research as a whole found: No day 14 peak-response samples were available, so repertoires were characterized only after the peak T cell response. Reportedly, almost half of the unique spike-specific TCRs recognized epitopes lying outside the regions that are mutated in the B.1.351 and B.1.1.7 variants. After two AZD1222 doses, spike-specific TCR breadth and depth were significantly higher than at day 0 and than in MenACWY recipients. Conclusions about previously exposed vaccinees are limited, since just six AZD1222 recipients were seropositive for SARS-CoV-2 at baseline. In the small 56-69-year group, the increase in depth fell short of significance, most likely because of low power. Participants were mostly white British and included more females than males, and it was suggested by the authors that clonal diversity may have been underestimated. The vaccine-associated CD4 TCRs covered the entire spike protein, and the dominant responses fell in regions 160-218 and 743-854.

The CDR3 regions of human TCRbeta chains were analyzed by immunosequencing. Under the source paper's analysis protocol: Repertoire TCRs were checked for matches against a reference library of SARS-CoV-2-specific TCRs that had been generated using the MIRA antigen-specificity platform. Breadth was defined as the fraction of unique TCRs that were SARS-CoV-2-associated, and depth was defined as the fraction of total T cells that were SARS-CoV-2-associated. Each spike-specific TCR was assigned to its reactive spike region and to a CD4 or CD8 class using the MIRA data. Log10-transformed breadth and depth values were compared by one-way ANOVA with Sidak's multiple comparisons tests. TCRdb obtained this table from immuneACCESS and retained in-frame rearrangements with V and J assigned. These tables miss some clones; where compared with another copy, unresolved V genes account for less than half of the shortfall, and the remainder is unexplained. V and J calls and clone size are as listed in that table; D and trimming were resolved from the DNA. This sample is represented by 69,000 or so clones; roughly 85% of them were singletons. The ten largest account for around 1.2% of the sample.

V is reduced by 3 bases and J by 6 bases, leaving a spacing of 11 bases between them. The germline V gene specifies SGHTA as CDR1 and FQGNSA as CDR2. From the cysteine through the phenylalanine, the CDR3 covers 13 amino acids. This entry keeps only the CDR3 DNA: 39 bases, framed from base 1. The TCR originated in an adult who received the AZD1222 COVID-19 vaccine. This sequence uses TRBV7-2 and TRBJ2-5; no D gene call is confident. Here the sequenced sample was peripheral blood, taken 28 days after the second AZD1222 dose. The CDR3 protein: CASSFPPRQTQYF. The nucleotides read TGTGCCAGCAGCTTTCCACCCAGACAGACCCAGTACTTC.